Here is one T cell receptor beta chain with its context. A junction end diverges from the germline sequence, so it may reflect a read error. The study ran its PCR with 60 Vbeta and 13 Jbeta primers. Assay: immunoSEQ multiplex PCR; the TCRdb copy retains only in-frame clones and omits some. This table holds more than 100,000 clones, 70% to 75% found once. This sample stems from a study of cytomegalovirus exposure and HLA in healthy donors. On the study more broadly: Assignment to the Caucasian-associated ancestry cluster applied to more than 75% of the roughly 400 genotyped donors.

CDR3 length: 18 residues. Looked up from germline, CDR1 is SEHNR and CDR2 is FQNEAQ (reference sequence). V gene TRBV7-9 combines with J gene TRBJ1-1, with a tentative D call TRBD1 (5 bases). The sample was PBMCs. The TCR sequence derives from a woman aged 40 to 55 in good health and CMV-seronegative. CDR3 DNA: TGTTCCAGCAGCTTAGTCCAGGGCATCACTTTTCCGAACACTGAAGCTTTCTTT. Protein sequence: CSSSLVQGITFPNTEAFF.